This is a list of T cell receptor beta chains from one sample in a study of shared clonotypes between healthy human individuals. Generated by immunoSEQ multiplex PCR, the TCRdb table keeps only in-frame clones and is missing some. The table lists approximately 2.5 million clones, over 85% of them singletons. Sequencing was carried out using naive CD4+ T cells from PBMCs. These receptors all come from a man aged 18-30 years in good health. Some clones in this sample may be carry-over from other donors' samples. Both conserved end residues are part of each CDR3. The D gene is left open where the match is weak. A row's size may be missing; if present it is once, few, many or a size class.

d_call clone_size j_call v_call cdr3_aa cdr3_nt
- - TRBJ2-7 TRBV7-3 CASSPDGITRNEQYF TGTGCCAGCAGCCCGGACGGGATTACGCGGAACGAGCAGTACTTC
- - TRBJ2-1 TRBV7-2 CASSLTRDEAYNEQFF TGTGCCAGCAGCCTCACCCGGGATGAGGCCTACAATGAGCAGTTCTTC
- - TRBJ1-1 TRBV2 CASSEGAGRTEAFF TGTGCCAGCAGTGAAGGTGCAGGAAGAACTGAAGCTTTCTTT
TRBD1 - TRBJ2-1 TRBV5-4 CASSLGGQGGYNEQFF TGTGCCAGCAGCTTAGGTGGACAGGGGGGATACAATGAGCAGTTCTTC
- - TRBJ2-3 TRBV28 CASSLGAGPGTDTQYF TGTGCCAGCAGTTTAGGCGCGGGGCCGGGCACAGATACGCAGTATTTT
- - TRBJ1-1 TRBV28 CASSSAGSRQNTEAFF TGTGCCAGCAGTTCGGCGGGCAGTCGACAGAACACTGAAGCTTTCTTT
- - TRBJ1-5 TRBV25-1 CASRRQFNQPQHF TGTGCCAGCAGGAGACAGTTCAATCAGCCCCAGCATTTT
TRBD2 - TRBJ2-1 TRBV28 CASSFRLAGDNEQFF TGTGCCAGCAGTTTTAGACTAGCGGGAGACAATGAGCAGTTCTTC
TRBD1 - TRBJ1-5 TRBV6-1 CASSVGTALSNQPQHF TGTGCCAGCAGTGTCGGGACAGCTCTGAGCAATCAGCCCCAGCATTTT
- - TRBJ2-5 TRBV7-2 CASSLVLETQYF TGTGCCAGCAGCTTAGTACTAGAGACCCAGTACTTC
- - TRBJ2-7 TRBV6-5 CASSYSTGTYEQYF TGTGCCAGCAGTTACTCGACCGGAACCTACGAGCAGTACTTC
- - TRBJ1-1 TRBV11-3 CASSFSGPNTEAFF TGTGCCAGCAGCTTTTCAGGGCCGAACACTGAAGCTTTCTTT
TRBD1 - TRBJ1-2 TRBV28 CASGRDRGYGYTF TGTGCCAGCGGCCGGGACAGGGGATATGGCTACACCTTC
- few TRBJ1-1 TRBV18 CASSTDRLNTEAFF TGTGCCAGCTCTACCGACAGGTTGAACACTGAAGCTTTCTTT
- - TRBJ2-5 TRBV9 CASSVAEGRGPWETQYF TGTGCCAGCAGCGTAGCAGAAGGGCGGGGGCCTTGGGAGACCCAGTACTTC
- - TRBJ1-5 TRBV5-5 CASSLGETGSQHF TGTGCCAGCAGCTTGGGGGAAACAGGGTCCCAGCATTTT